Listed here are 11 T cell receptor beta chains from one sample, sequenced in a study of T cells in localized non-small cell lung cancer. Profiled with immunoSEQ multiplex PCR; TCRdb holds only in-frame clones, not every one. The data show under 55,000 clones, roughly nine tenths seen once. The sample in question was PBMCs, obtained before any cancer treatment. These receptors were collected from a woman between 35 and 75 years old with stage II lung adenocarcinoma.

This clone was found a few times. This rearrangement joins TRBV9 to TRBJ1-1; weak D call: TRBD1 (5 bases). Trimming took 0 bases from V and 5 from J, leaving 11 bases between them. CDR3 size: 14 residues. Per germline, CDR1 SGDLS and CDR2 YYNGEE. The CDR3 nucleotides are TGTGCCAGCAGCGTAGATACAGGTGGTACTGAAGCTTTCTTT. It yields the protein CASSVDTGGTEAFF.

This clone was observed a single time. V usage is TRBV5-1 and J usage is TRBJ1-1, with a weak D call TRBD1 (5 bases). Germline V gives CDR1 SGHRS, CDR2 YFSETQ. This CDR3 spans 15 amino acids. Trimming took off 1 base at V and 1 base at J, with 11 bases between the two ends. In DNA form, the CDR3 reads TGCGCCAGCAGCTTGTCTCACGGGGGGAACACTGAAGCTTTCTTT. Residues: CASSLSHGGNTEAFF.

A note on this clone: The germline gene is not matched at one end of the junction; a read error may be the cause. Other DNA sequences from this sample encode an identical CDR3 as well. The chain's CDR3 is CASSFPDENTEAFF. The CDR3 nucleotides read TGTGCCAGCAGTTTCCCTGACGAGAACACTGAAGCCTTCTTT. This chain connects TRBV6-1 to TRBJ1-1; D remains ambiguous. The CDR3 is made up of 14 amino acids. Looked up from germline, CDR1 is MNHNS and CDR2 is SASEGT.

The V gene is TRBV10-1, the J gene TRBJ2-7, with 8 nucleotides matching TRBD2. There are 16 residues in the CDR3. After removal of 5 bases from V and 6 bases from J, the junction contained 15 bases not matched to a gene. From germline, CDR1 is WNHNN and CDR2 SYGVQD (reference sequence). The CDR3 DNA follows: TGCGCCAGCAGTTTCTATCGCCCGGGACTAGAGGGCGAGCAGTACTTC. Its translation is CASSFYRPGLEGEQYF.

V usage is TRBV2 and J usage is TRBJ2-7, with 9 bases identical to TRBD2. Germline V gene data show CDR1 as SNHLY and CDR2 as FYNNEI. This CDR3 is built from 14 residues. The trim removed 10 bases at V and 0 bases at J, leaving 7 bases unmatched. The CDR3 region is CANKREVLSYEQYF. In DNA, the CDR3 is TGTGCCAATAAGCGGGAGGTCCTCTCCTACGAGCAGTACTTC.

This chain uses TRBV2 with TRBJ2-1, with TRBD2 identical over 9 bases. Per the germline V gene, CDR1 is SNHLY and CDR2 is FYNNEI. This CDR3 has 15 amino acids. V lost 2 bases and J lost 3; bases outside the gene matches: 2. The CDR3, as DNA: TGTGCCAGCAGTGAATCTAGCGGGGTCTACAATGAGCAGTTCTTC. Its protein is CASSESSGVYNEQFF. Full variable domain (remainder filled in from reference TRBV2 and TRBJ2-1): EPEVTQTPSHQVTQMGQEVILRCVPISNHLYFYWYRQILGQKVEFLVSFYNNEISEKSEIFDDQFSVERPDGSNFTLKIRSTKLEDSAMYFCASSESSGVYNEQFFGPGTRLTVL.

This chain links TRBV18 with TRBJ1-2; 10 nucleotides agree with TRBD1. The CDR3 is 14 amino acids. The V gene end was trimmed by 3 bases and the J gene end by 5 bases; junction bases not matched to a gene: 3. Germline V CDR1 and CDR2: KGHSH, LQKENI. The CDR3 here is CASSPADRGYGYTF. The CDR3 bases are TGTGCCAGCTCACCCGCGGACAGGGGGTATGGCTACACCTTC.

The rearrangement links TRBV18 to TRBJ1-1; a weak D match, TRBD1 (5 bases). Germline V gene data show CDR1 as KGHSH and CDR2 as LQKENI. V lost 3 bases and J lost 1, with 12 bases in between. The CDR3 runs 15 residues. CDR3 protein: CASSPLGEGNTEAFF. The CDR3 region has the DNA TGTGCCAGCTCACCGCTGGGGGAGGGGAACACTGAAGCTTTCTTT.

Only one count was recorded for this clone. The V call is TRBV14, the J call TRBJ2-7, with D perhaps being TRBD1 or TRBD2 (6 bases each). Germline V gene data show CDR1 as SGHDN and CDR2 as FVKESK. CDR3 length equals 16 residues. V shed 4 bases and J shed 6 bases, with 22 bases lying between them. Written as DNA, the CDR3 is TGTGCCAGCAGCCCTGCCGGGGGCAGGCGACTGGGCGAGCAGTACTTC. This gives the protein CASSPAGGRRLGEQYF.

V is TRBV19 and J is TRBJ1-1, with TRBD1 matching over 10 bases. Trimming took 6 bases from V and 5 from J; bases not matched to a gene: 15. There are 17 residues in the CDR3. The germline V gene encodes CDR1 LNHDA and CDR2 SQIVND (reference sequence). CDR3 in amino acids: CASSLRQGARSKTEAFF. CDR3 in DNA: TGTGCCAGTAGCCTAAGACAGGGGGCACGAAGTAAGACTGAAGCTTTCTTT.

This rearrangement joins TRBV19 to TRBJ1-1, with 8 bases identical to TRBD1. V lost 4 bases and J lost 5; bases outside the gene matches: 9. This CDR3 has 15 amino acids. Looked up from germline, CDR1 is LNHDA and CDR2 is SQIVND (reference sequence). The CDR3 DNA sequence: TGTGCCAGTAGTAACTCAGGGGGCAGGAGGACTGAAGCTTTCTTT. This sequence encodes CASSNSGGRRTEAFF.